The clone carrying this T cell receptor (beta chain) was counted once. Antigen: not known. The sample belongs to a study of shared clonotypes between healthy human individuals. Overall study findings and caveats: Among donors, clonotype sharing was expected to be affected by sequencing depth.

It was CD45RO-negative cells, positively selected for CCR7, that made up naive CD8 cells, with terminally differentiated effector memory CD45RA+ cells excluded. Produced via immunoSEQ multiplex PCR; TCRdb's table is partial and in-frame only. The sample has millions of clones; about 95% are singletons. The CDR3 is made up of 13 amino acids. The germline CDR1 and CDR2 sequences are MNHEY and SVGAGI. V gave up 4 bases and J gave up 5 bases, with 9 bases separating them. This chain connects TRBV6-5 to TRBJ2-1; D perhaps matches TRBD2 (5 bases). Sequencing was carried out using naive CD8+ T cells sorted from blood. This sequence was found in a man aged 18 to 30 in good health. CDR3 DNA sequence: TGTGCCAGCAGTTTACCGGGGAACAATGAGCAGTTCTTC. Translation gives CASSLPGNNEQFF.